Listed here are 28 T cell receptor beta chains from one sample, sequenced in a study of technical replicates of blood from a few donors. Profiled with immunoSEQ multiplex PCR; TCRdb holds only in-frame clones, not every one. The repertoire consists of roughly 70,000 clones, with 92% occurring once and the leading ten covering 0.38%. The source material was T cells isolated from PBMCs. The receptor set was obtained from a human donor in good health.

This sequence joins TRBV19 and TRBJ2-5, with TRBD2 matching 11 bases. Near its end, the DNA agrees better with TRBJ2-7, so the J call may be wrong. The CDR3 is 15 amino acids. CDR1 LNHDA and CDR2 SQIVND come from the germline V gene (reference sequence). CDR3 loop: CASSTIAGGPYEQYF. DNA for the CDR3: TGTGCCAGTAGTACTATAGCGGGAGGGCCTTACGAGCAGTACTTC.

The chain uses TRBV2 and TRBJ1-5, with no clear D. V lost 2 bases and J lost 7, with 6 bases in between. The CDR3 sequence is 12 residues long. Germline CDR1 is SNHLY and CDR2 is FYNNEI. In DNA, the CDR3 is TGTGCCAGCAGTGAATTCTCCCAGCCCCAGCATTTT. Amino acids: CASSEFSQPQHF.

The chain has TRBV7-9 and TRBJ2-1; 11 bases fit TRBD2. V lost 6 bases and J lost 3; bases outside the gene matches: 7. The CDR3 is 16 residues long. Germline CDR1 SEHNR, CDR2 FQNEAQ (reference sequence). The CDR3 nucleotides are TGTGCCAGCAGTGGGGGTAGCGGGAGGGTCTACAATGAGCAGTTCTTC. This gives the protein CASSGGSGRVYNEQFF.

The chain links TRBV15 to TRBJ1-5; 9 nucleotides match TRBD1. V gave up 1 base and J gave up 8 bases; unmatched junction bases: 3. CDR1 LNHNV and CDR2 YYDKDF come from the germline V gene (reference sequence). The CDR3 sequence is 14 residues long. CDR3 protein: CATSRVGQGKPQHF. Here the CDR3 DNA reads TGTGCCACCAGCAGAGTGGGACAGGGCAAGCCCCAGCATTTT.

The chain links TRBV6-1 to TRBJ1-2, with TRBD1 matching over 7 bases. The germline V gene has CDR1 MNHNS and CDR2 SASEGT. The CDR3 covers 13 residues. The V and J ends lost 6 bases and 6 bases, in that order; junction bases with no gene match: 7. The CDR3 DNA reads TGTGCCAGCAGGCCAACAGGGGAGAATGGCTACACCTTC. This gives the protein CASRPTGENGYTF.

Here the CDR3 reads CASQVPDSNGEQYF. The CDR3 DNA reads TGTGCCAGCCAAGTTCCGGACAGTAACGGCGAGCAGTACTTC. The chain couples TRBV27 to TRBJ2-7; TRBD1 is a possible D gene (6 bases). The germline gives CDR1 MNHEY, CDR2 SMNVEV (reference sequence). The germline V and J ends were trimmed by 8 bases and 6 bases, with 20 bases remaining between them. The CDR3 is 14 residues long.

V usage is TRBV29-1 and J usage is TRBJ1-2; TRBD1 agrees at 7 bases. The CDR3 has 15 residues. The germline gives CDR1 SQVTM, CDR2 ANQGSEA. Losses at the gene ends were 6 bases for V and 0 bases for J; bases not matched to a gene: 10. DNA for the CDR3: TGCAGCGTCTCCGGACAGGAAATAGCTAACTATGGCTACACCTTC. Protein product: CSVSGQEIANYGYTF. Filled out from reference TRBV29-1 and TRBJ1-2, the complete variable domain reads SAVISQKPSRDICQRGTSLTIQCQVDSQVTMMFWYRQQPGQSLTLIATANQGSEATYESGFVIDKFPISRPNLTFSTLTVSNMSPEDSSIYLCSVSGQEIANYGYTFGSGTRLTVV.

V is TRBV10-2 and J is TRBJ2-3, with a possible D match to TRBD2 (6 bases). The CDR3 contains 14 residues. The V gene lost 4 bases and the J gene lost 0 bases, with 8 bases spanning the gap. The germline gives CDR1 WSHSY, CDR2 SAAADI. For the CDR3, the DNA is TGCGCCAGCAGTGGGCTAGCGAGCACAGATACGCAGTATTTT. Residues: CASSGLASTDTQYF.

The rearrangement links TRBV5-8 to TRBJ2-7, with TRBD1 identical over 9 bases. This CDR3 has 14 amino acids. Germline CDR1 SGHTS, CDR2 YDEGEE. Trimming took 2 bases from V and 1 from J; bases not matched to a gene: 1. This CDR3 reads CASSFGTGSYEQYF. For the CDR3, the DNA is TGTGCCAGCAGCTTCGGGACAGGGTCCTACGAGCAGTACTTC.

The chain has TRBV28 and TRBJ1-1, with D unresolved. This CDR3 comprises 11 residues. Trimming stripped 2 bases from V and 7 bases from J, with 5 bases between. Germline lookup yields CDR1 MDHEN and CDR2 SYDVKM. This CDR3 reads CASSLNGEAFF. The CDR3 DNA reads TGTGCCAGCAGTTTAAACGGTGAAGCTTTCTTT.

Here the CDR3 reads CASSLVLRNTEAFF. The CDR3 DNA follows: TGTGCCAGCAGCTTAGTATTGCGGAACACTGAAGCTTTCTTT. The chain couples TRBV7-8 to TRBJ1-1; no definite D call. Trimming removed 1 base at V and 1 base at J, with 7 bases between. CDR1 is SGHVS, CDR2 FQNEAQ, per germline. The CDR3 is 14 residues long. The variable domain in full, completed from reference TRBV7-8 and TRBJ1-1, reads GAGVSQSPRYKVAKRGQDVALRCDPISGHVSLFWYQQALGQGPEFLTYFQNEAQLDKSGLPSDRFFAERPEGSVSTLKIQRTQQEDSAVYLCASSLVLRNTEAFFGQGTRLTVV.

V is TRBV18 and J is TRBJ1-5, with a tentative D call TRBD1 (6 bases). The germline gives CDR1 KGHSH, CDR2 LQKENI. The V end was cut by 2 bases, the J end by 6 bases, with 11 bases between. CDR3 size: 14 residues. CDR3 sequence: CASSPSRDTQPQHF. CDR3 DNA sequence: TGTGCCAGCTCACCATCCCGGGACACTCAGCCCCAGCATTTT.

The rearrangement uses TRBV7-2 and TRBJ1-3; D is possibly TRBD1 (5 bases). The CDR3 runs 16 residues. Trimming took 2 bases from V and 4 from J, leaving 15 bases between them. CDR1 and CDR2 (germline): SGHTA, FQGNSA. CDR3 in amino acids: CASSLRGSSLGNTIYF. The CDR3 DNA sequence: TGTGCCAGCAGCTTACGGGGGAGCTCACTGGGAAACACCATATATTTT. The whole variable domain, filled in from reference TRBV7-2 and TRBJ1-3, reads GAGVSQSPSNKVTEKGKDVELRCDPISGHTALYWYRQSLGQGLEFLIYFQGNSAPDKSGLPSDRFSAERTGGSVSTLTIQRTQQEDSAVYLCASSLRGSSLGNTIYFGEGSWLTVV.

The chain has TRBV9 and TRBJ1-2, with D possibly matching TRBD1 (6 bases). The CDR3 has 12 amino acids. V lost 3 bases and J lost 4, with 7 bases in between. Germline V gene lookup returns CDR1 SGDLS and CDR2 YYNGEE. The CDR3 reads CASSGTAYGYTF. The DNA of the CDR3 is TGTGCCAGCAGCGGGACAGCCTATGGCTACACCTTC.

The chain's CDR3 is CASSQAGTVSGNTIYF. In DNA, the CDR3 is TGCGCCAGCAGCCAAGCCGGGACAGTTTCTGGAAACACCATATATTTT. The V call is TRBV4-3, the J call TRBJ1-3; 7 nucleotides agree with TRBD1. This CDR3 region has 16 residues. The germline CDR1 and CDR2 sequences are LGHNA and YSLEER. V dropped 1 base and J dropped 1; count of bases not matched to a gene: 4.

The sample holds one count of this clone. This CDR3 is CASSLVQSNEQYF. The DNA for the CDR3 is TGTGCCAGCAGCTTAGTACAGTCGAACGAGCAGTACTTC. This rearrangement joins TRBV7-9 to TRBJ2-7; D gene ambiguous. The CDR3 totals 13 residues. Germline assignment: CDR1 SEHNR and CDR2 FQNEAQ (reference sequence). Between the trimmed V and J ends, which lost 1 base and 5 bases, there was a span of 9 bases. The full variable domain, with the rest looked up from reference TRBV7-9 and TRBJ2-7, is DTGVSQNPRHKITKRGQNVTFRCDPISEHNRLYWYRQTLGQGPEFLTYFQNEAQLEKSRLLSDRFSAERPKGSFSTLEIQRTEQGDSAMYLCASSLVQSNEQYFGPGTRLTVT.

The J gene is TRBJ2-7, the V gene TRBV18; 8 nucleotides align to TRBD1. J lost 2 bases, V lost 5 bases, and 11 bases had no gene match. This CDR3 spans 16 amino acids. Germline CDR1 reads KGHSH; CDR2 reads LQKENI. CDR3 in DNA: TGTGCCAGCTCAGGGACAGGCCCTCTAGGCCCCTACGAGCAGTACTTC. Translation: CASSGTGPLGPYEQYF. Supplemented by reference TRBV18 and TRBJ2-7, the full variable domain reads NAGVMQNPRHLVRRRGQEARLRCSPMKGHSHVYWYRQLPEEGLKFMVYLQKENIIDESGMPKERFSAEFPKEGPSILRIQQVVRGDSAAYFCASSGTGPLGPYEQYFGPGTRLTVT.

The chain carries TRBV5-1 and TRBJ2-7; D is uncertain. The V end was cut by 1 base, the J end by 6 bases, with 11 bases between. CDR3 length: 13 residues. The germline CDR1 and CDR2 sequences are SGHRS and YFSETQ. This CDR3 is CASSLRLDLEQYF. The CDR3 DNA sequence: TGCGCCAGCAGCTTGAGGCTAGATCTCGAGCAGTACTTC.

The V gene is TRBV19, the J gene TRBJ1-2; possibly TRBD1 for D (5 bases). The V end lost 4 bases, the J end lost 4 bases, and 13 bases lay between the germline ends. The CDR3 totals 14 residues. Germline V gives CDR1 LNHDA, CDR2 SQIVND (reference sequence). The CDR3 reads CASSTDQGPYGYTF. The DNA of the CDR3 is TGTGCCAGTAGTACAGATCAGGGTCCCTATGGCTACACCTTC.

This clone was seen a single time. This chain's CDR3 is CASSFLSGTQTYEQYF. In nucleotides, the CDR3 is TGTGCCAGCAGCTTTCTGTCGGGAACACAAACCTACGAGCAGTACTTC. The gene calls are TRBV7-2 and TRBJ2-7; D may be TRBD2 (5 bases). This CDR3 is 16 amino acids long. Per the germline V gene, CDR1 is SGHTA and CDR2 is FQGNSA. The ends were cut back, 3 bases at V and 2 bases at J, with 17 bases in the middle.

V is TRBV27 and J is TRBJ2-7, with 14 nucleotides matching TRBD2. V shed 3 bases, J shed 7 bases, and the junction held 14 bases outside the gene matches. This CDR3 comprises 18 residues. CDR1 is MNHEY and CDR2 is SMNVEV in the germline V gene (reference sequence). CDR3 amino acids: CASSFRLAGGPRGREQYF. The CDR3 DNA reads TGTGCCAGCAGTTTTAGACTAGCGGGAGGGCCAAGGGGTCGGGAGCAGTACTTC.

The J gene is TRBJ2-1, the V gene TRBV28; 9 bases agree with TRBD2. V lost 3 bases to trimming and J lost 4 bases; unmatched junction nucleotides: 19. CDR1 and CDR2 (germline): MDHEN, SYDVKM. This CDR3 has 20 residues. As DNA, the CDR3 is TGTGCCAGCAGTTTTTACCCCCTAAAACCTTTTAGCGGGGGATACAATGAGCAGTTCTTC. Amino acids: CASSFYPLKPFSGGYNEQFF.

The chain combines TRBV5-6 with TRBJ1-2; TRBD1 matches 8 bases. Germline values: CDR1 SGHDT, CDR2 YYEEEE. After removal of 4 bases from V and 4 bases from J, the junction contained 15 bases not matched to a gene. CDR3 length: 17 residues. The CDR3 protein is CASSARTGTTLFYGYTF. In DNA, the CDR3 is TGTGCCAGCAGCGCCCGGACAGGGACAACCCTCTTCTATGGCTACACCTTC.

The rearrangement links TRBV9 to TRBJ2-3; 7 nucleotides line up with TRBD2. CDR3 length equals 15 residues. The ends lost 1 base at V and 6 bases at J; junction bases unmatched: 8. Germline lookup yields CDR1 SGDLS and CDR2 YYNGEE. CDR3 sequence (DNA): TGTGCCAGCAGCGTACGCGGGAGTAGGAGTGATACGCAGTATTTT. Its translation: CASSVRGSRSDTQYF.

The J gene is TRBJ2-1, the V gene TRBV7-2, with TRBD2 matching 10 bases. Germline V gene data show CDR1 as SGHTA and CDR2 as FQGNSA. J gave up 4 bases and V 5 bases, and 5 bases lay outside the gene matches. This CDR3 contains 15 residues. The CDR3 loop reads CASSRTSGQYNEQFF. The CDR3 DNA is TGTGCCAGCAGCAGGACTAGCGGCCAGTACAATGAGCAGTTCTTC.

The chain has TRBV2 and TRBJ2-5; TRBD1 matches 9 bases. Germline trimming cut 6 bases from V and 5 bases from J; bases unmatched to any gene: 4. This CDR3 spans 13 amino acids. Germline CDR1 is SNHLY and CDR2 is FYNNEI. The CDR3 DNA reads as TGTGCCAGCAGGGCCGGGACAGGGGAGACCCAGTACTTC. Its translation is CASRAGTGETQYF.

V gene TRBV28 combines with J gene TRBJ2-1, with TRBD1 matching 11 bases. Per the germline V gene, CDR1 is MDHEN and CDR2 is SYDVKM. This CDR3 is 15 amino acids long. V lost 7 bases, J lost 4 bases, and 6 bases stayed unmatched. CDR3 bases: TGTGCCAGCATCCCGGACAGGGGGCTGTACAATGAGCAGTTCTTC. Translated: CASIPDRGLYNEQFF.

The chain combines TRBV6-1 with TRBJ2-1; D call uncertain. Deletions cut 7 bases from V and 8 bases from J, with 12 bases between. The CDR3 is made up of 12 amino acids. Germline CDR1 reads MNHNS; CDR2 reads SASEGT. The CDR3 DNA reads TGTGCCAGCATATCAGATTTTGATGAGCAGTTCTTC. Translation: CASISDFDEQFF.